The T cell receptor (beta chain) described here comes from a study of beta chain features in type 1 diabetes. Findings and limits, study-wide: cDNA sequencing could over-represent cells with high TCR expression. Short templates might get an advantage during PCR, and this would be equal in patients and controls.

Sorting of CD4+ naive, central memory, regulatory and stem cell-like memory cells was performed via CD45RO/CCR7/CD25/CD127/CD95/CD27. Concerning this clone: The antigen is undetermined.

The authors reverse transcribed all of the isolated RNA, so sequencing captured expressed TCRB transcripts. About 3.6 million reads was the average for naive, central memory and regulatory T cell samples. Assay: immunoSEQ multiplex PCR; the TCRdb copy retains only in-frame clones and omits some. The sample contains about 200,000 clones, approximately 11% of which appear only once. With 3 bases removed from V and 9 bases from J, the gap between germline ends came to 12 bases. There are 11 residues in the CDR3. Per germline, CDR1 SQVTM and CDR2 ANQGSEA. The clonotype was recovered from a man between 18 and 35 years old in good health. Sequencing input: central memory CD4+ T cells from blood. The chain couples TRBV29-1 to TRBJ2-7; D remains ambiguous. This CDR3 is CSVEDGIGQYF. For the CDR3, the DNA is TGCAGCGTTGAGGACGGCATAGGGCAGTACTTC.